Following are 11 T cell receptor beta chains from one sample sequenced in a study of blood T cell repertoires in COVID-19. TCRdb's table, derived via immunoSEQ multiplex PCR, lists solely in-frame clones and lacks some. The sample shows approximately 150,000 clones, 85% to 90% of them seen only once. The sample comprised peripheral blood. Source of these receptors: a man aged 18 to 35 with COVID-19, enrolled during active disease.

The V and J genes are TRBV19 and TRBJ2-5; D may be TRBD1 (5 bases). This CDR3 spans 14 amino acids. CDR1 LNHDA and CDR2 SQIVND come from the germline V gene (reference sequence). The V end was cut by 10 bases, the J end by 3 bases, with 18 bases between. The CDR3 nucleotides read TGTGCCACCTCCCCCCAGGGATGGGAAGAGACCCAGTACTTC. Its protein is CATSPQGWEETQYF.

The CDR3 DNA sequence: TGTGCCAGCAGTTTTGCGGGGGCCGTCTACGAGCAGTACTTC. It is translated as CASSFAGAVYEQYF. The rearrangement uses TRBV27 and TRBJ2-7; D is perhaps TRBD2 (7 bases). V was cut by 3 bases and J by 3 bases, with 12 bases left in between. Germline CDR1 and CDR2: MNHEY and SMNVEV (reference sequence). This CDR3 comprises 14 residues.

V usage is TRBV11-3 and J usage is TRBJ2-1, with a possible D match to TRBD1 (6 bases). CDR1 is SGHNT and CDR2 is YENEEA in the germline V gene. This CDR3 spans 14 amino acids. With 4 bases removed from V and 6 bases from J, the gap between germline ends came to 13 bases. CDR3 region: CASSSPQGFNEQFF. The CDR3 region has the DNA TGTGCCAGCAGCTCACCCCAGGGGTTCAATGAGCAGTTCTTC.

This rearrangement joins TRBV3-1 (or the pseudogene TRBV3-2) to TRBJ2-5; D is perhaps TRBD1 (6 bases). Per germline, CDR1 LGHDT and CDR2 YNNKEL (reference sequence). Trimming pared 1 base from V and 4 bases from J, leaving 10 bases between. The CDR3 is made up of 14 amino acids. CDR3 bases: TGTGCCAGCAGCCAAGTAGGGGGTACAGAGACCCAGTACTTC. Translating it yields CASSQVGGTETQYF.

This clone is a singleton in its sample. This chain joins TRBV19 and TRBJ2-7; 7 bases are a match to TRBD2. V lost 6 bases, J lost 5 bases, and 10 bases stayed unmatched. Germline CDR1 reads LNHDA; CDR2 reads SQIVND (reference sequence). This CDR3 spans 14 amino acids. The CDR3 DNA reads as TGTGCCAGTAGCAGGCGTGGGGGGGGGAACGAGCAGTACTTC. It encodes CASSRRGGGNEQYF. The full variable domain, its missing parts supplied by reference TRBV19 and TRBJ2-7, is DGGITQSPKYLFRKEGQNVTLSCEQNLNHDAMYWYRQDPGQGLRLIYYSQIVNDFQKGDIAEGYSVSREKKESFPLTVTSAQKNPTAFYLCASSRRGGGNEQYFGPGTRLTVT.

The chain couples TRBV18 to TRBJ1-1; D unresolved. The CDR3 is made up of 13 amino acids. Trimming took off 6 bases at V and 1 base at J, with 9 bases between the two ends. The germline V gene encodes CDR1 KGHSH and CDR2 LQKENI. Written as DNA, the CDR3 is TGTGCCAGCTCTCTACGACAGAACACTGAAGCTTTCTTT. Translation gives CASSLRQNTEAFF.

The sample holds one count of this clone. The chain carries TRBV3-1 (or the pseudogene TRBV3-2) and TRBJ1-1; 8 bases are shared with TRBD1. The CDR3 is made up of 15 amino acids. Unmatched junction bases numbered 5, after V lost 4 bases and J lost 1 base. CDR1 LGHDT and CDR2 YNNKEL come from the germline V gene (reference sequence). As DNA, the CDR3 is TGTGCCAGCAGCCTCCAGGGGGCCAAGAACACTGAAGCTTTCTTT. This translates into CASSLQGAKNTEAFF.

This clone was recorded only once. This chain links TRBV29-1 with TRBJ1-1, with 7 bases lining up with TRBD1. CDR3 size: 14 residues. CDR1 is SQVTM, CDR2 ANQGSEA, per germline. Trimming cost V 7 bases and J 0 bases; bases outside gene matches: 8. This chain's CDR3 is CSATGAVLNTEAFF. The CDR3 coding sequence is TGCAGCGCCACAGGGGCAGTATTGAACACTGAAGCTTTCTTT.

The V gene is TRBV10-3, the J gene TRBJ1-3; possible D gene TRBD1, 6 bases. The germline CDR1 and CDR2 sequences are ENHRY and SYGVKD. V was trimmed by 6 bases and J by 0 bases, leaving 6 bases between them. The CDR3 runs 13 residues. The CDR3, as DNA: TGTGCCATCAGGGACAGCTCTGGAAACACCATATATTTT. Protein product: CAIRDSSGNTIYF.

Note on this clone: The junction shows a germline mismatch at one end, possibly a read error. The chain is built from TRBV28 and TRBJ1-4, with a tentative D call TRBD1 (6 bases). There are 15 residues in the CDR3. Germline lookup yields CDR1 MDHEN and CDR2 SYDVKM. This chain's CDR3 is CASSSAGAYYEKLLF. CDR3 coding DNA: TGTGCCAGCAGTTCCGCGGGGGCTTACTATGAAAAACTGCTTTTT. Combining the CDR3 with reference TRBV28 and TRBJ1-4 gives the whole variable domain DVKVTQSSRYLVKRTGEKVFLECVQDMDHENMFWYRQDPGLGLRLIYFSYDVKMKEKGDIPEGYSVSREKKERFSLILESASTNQTSMYLCASSSAGAYYEKLLFGSGTQLSVL.

This chain joins TRBV7-8 and TRBJ2-7; no clear D gene. The V gene lost 3 bases and the J gene lost 2 bases, with 11 bases spanning the gap. This CDR3 has 14 amino acids. Germline V gene lookup returns CDR1 SGHVS and CDR2 FQNEAQ. This CDR3 is CASSFGRPTYEQYF. CDR3 sequence (DNA): TGTGCCAGCAGCTTTGGCAGGCCCACCTACGAGCAGTACTTC.